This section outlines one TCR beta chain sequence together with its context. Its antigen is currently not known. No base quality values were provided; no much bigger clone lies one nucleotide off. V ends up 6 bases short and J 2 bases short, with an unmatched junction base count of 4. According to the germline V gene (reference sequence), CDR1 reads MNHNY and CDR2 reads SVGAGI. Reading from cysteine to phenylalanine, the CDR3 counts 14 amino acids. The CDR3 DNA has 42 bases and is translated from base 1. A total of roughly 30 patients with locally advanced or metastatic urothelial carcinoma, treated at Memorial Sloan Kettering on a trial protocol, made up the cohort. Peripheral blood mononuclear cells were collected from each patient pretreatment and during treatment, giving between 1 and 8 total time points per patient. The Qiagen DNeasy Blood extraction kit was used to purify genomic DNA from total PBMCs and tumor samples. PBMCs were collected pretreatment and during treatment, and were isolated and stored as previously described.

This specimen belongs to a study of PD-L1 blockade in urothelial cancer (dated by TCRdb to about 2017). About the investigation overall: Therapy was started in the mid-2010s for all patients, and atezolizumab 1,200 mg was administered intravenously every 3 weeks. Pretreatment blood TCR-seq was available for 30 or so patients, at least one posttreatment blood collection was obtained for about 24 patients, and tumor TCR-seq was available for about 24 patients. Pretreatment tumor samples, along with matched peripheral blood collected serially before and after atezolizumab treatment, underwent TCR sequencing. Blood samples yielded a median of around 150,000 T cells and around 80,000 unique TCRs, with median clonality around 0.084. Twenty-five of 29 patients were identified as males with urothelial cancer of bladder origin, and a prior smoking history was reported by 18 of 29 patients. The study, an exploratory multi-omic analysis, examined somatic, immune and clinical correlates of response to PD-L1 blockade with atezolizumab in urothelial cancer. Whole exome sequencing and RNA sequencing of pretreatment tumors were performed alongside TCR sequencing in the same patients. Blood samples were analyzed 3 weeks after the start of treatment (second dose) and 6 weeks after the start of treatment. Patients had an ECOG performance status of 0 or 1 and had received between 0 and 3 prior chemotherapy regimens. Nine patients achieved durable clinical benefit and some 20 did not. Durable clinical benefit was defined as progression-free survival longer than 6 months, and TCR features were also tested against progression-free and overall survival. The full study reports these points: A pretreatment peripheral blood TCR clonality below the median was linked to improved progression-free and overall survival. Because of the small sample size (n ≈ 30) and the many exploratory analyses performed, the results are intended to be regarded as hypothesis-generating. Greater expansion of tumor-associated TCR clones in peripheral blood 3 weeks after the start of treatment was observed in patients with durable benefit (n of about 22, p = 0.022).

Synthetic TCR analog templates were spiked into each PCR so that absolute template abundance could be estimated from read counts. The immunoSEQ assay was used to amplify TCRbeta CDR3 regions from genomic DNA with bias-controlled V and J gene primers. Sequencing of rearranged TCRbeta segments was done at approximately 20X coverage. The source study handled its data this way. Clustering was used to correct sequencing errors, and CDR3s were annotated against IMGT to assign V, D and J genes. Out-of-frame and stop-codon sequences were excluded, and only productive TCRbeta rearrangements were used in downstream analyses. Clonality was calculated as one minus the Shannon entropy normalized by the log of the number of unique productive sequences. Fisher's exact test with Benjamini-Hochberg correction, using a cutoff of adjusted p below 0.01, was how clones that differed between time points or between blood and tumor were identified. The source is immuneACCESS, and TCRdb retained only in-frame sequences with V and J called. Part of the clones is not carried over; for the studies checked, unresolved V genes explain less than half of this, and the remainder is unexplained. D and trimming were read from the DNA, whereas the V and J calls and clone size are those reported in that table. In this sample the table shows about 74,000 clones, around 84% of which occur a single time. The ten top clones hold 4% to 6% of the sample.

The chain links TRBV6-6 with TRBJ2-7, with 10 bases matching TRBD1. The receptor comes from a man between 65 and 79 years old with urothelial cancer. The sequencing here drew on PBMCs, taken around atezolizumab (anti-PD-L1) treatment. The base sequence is TGTGCCAGCAGGTTGACAGGGGGCCCCTACGAGCAGTACTTC. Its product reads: CASRLTGGPYEQYF.